The 23 T cell receptor beta chains reported below all come from one sample, sequenced in a study of regulatory T cells in long-lasting Graves disease. Described time point: persistent/refractory GD, antithyroid drugs over 5 years with positive TRAb. After RNA was extracted from PBMCs, the TCR library was made from it. CDR3-region Arm-PCR and iRepertoire HTBI primers produced the TCR beta libraries. Each CDR3 protein gets one entry after TCRdb re-called the multiplex PCR reads with MiXCR. This table holds 400,000 to 500,000 distinct CDR3 sequences, 20% to 25% found once. The sample here was peripheral blood mononuclear cells (PBMCs), taken when the disease was refractory, from a patient treated with antithyroid drugs. All receptors derive from a female donor with Graves disease.

V is TRBV7-2 and J is TRBJ2-1, with 7 bases lining up with TRBD2. The germline V gene has CDR1 SGHTA and CDR2 FQGNSA. The CDR3 runs 13 residues. The V segment lost 11 bases and the J segment 6 bases; nucleotides outside the gene matches: 10. CDR3 sequence: CAGAAGFSNEQFF. DNA for the CDR3: TGTGCCGGTGCAGCGGGATTTAGCAATGAGCAGTTCTTC.

Remarks on this clonotype: A far larger clone is only one base removed, so a read error is likely. The chain links TRBV9 to TRBJ2-2; 7 bases match TRBD1. The V gene's germline CDR1 is SGDLS and CDR2 YYNGEE. The CDR3 extends over 15 amino acids. The CDR3 spells CASSGQGLLAGEPFF. CDR3 sequence (DNA): TGTGCCAGCAGCGGACAGGGATTACTCGCCGGGGAGCCGTTTTTT.

This rearrangement joins TRBV29-1 to TRBJ1-1, with TRBD1 identical over 7 bases. Germline trimming cut 5 bases from V and 6 bases from J; bases unmatched to any gene: 9. The CDR3 loop spans 13 amino acids. Germline V CDR1 and CDR2: SQVTM, ANQGSEA. Written as DNA, the CDR3 is TGCAGCGTTCTTACAGGGGATAGCGCTGAAGCTTTCTTT. Translated: CSVLTGDSAEAFF. The full variable domain, its missing parts supplied by reference TRBV29-1 and TRBJ1-1, is SAVISQKPSRDICQRGTSLTIQCQVDSQVTMMFWYRQQPGQSLTLIATANQGSEATYESGFVIDKFPISRPNLTFSTLTVSNMSPEDSSIYLCSVLTGDSAEAFFGQGTRLTVV.

This chain connects TRBV9 to TRBJ2-1; TRBD2 might be the D (6 bases). Germline V CDR1 and CDR2: SGDLS, YYNGEE. V dropped 0 bases and J dropped 4 bases, with 14 bases sitting between them. This CDR3 spans 16 amino acids. CDR3 sequence: CASSVGVSGDYNEQFF. Written as DNA, the CDR3 is TGTGCCAGCAGCGTAGGTGTTAGCGGTGATTACAATGAGCAGTTCTTC.

The J gene is TRBJ2-3, the V gene TRBV5-1; 8 bases map to TRBD2. The V gene's germline CDR1 is SGHRS and CDR2 YFSETQ. The CDR3 length is 15 residues. Losses at the gene ends were 6 bases for V and 4 bases for J; bases not matched to a gene: 10. This CDR3 reads CASKGREDRADTQYF. The CDR3 nucleotides read TGCGCCAGCAAGGGGCGGGAGGATAGGGCAGATACGCAGTATTTT.

On this clonotype itself: It is likely a read error: a sequence one base away is far more abundant. The V call is TRBV5-1, the J call TRBJ2-7, with a possible D match to TRBD1 (6 bases). This CDR3 contains 13 residues. Germline V CDR1 and CDR2: SGHRS, YFSETQ. The CDR3 DNA follows: TGCGCCAGCAGCTCCGGGACAACCTACGAGCTGTACTTC. Translating gives CASSSGTTYELYF.

V and J are TRBV6-5 and TRBJ1-2; no firm D call. Germline assignment: CDR1 MNHEY and CDR2 SVGAGI. The CDR3 is 11 residues long. The V gene lost 2 bases and the J gene lost 8 bases, with 6 bases spanning the gap. CDR3 sequence (DNA): TGTGCCAGCAGTTACAACTGGGGCTACACCTTC. Its translation is CASSYNWGYTF.

Many counts were recorded for this clonotype. This chain connects TRBV6-1 to TRBJ2-5; 9 positions agree with TRBD2. The CDR3 is 17 amino acids. Germline values: CDR1 MNHNS, CDR2 SASEGT. With 6 bases clipped from V and 3 bases from J, the junction kept 14 bases outside the gene matches. The CDR3 bases are TGTGCCAGCAGGCCCACGCGCCTAGCGGGACGTAAAGAGACCCAGTACTTC. This sequence encodes CASRPTRLAGRKETQYF.

This clonotype has at least ten counts. The V gene is TRBV20-1, the J gene TRBJ1-5, with TRBD1 matching over 7 bases. The CDR3 has 14 residues. V lost 4 bases and J lost 2; bases outside the gene matches: 5. Germline-derived CDR1 and CDR2 are DFQATT and SNEGSKA (reference sequence). The chain's CDR3 is CSANHRGGNQPQHF. Written as DNA, the CDR3 is TGCAGTGCTAATCACAGGGGTGGCAATCAGCCCCAGCATTTT.

In its sample, this clonotype was seen many times. This chain joins TRBV2 and TRBJ1-5; D not resolved. CDR3 size: 15 residues. Germline V gene data show CDR1 as SNHLY and CDR2 as FYNNEI. Trimming stripped 1 base from V and 0 bases from J, with 7 bases between. CDR3 sequence: CASSEEGRSNQPQHF. The CDR3 nucleotides read TGTGCCAGCAGTGAAGAAGGGCGTAGCAATCAGCCCCAGCATTTT. The whole variable domain, filled in from reference TRBV2 and TRBJ1-5, reads EPEVTQTPSHQVTQMGQEVILRCVPISNHLYFYWYRQILGQKVEFLVSFYNNEISEKSEIFDDQFSVERPDGSNFTLKIRSTKLEDSAMYFCASSEEGRSNQPQHFGDGTRLSIL.

This clonotype has at least ten counts. V and J are TRBV24-1 and TRBJ2-5; D assignment may be TRBD1 or TRBD2 (5 bases each). From germline, CDR1 is KGHDR and CDR2 SFDVKD. The CDR3 length is 12 residues. Trimming took 9 bases from V and 4 from J, leaving 11 bases between them. The CDR3 is CATGTDLETQYF. The CDR3 DNA reads as TGTGCCACCGGGACGGACCTAGAGACCCAGTACTTC.

This clonotype was recorded at least ten times. The genes are TRBV28 and TRBJ1-5; D remains unclear. V was cut by 6 bases and J by 7 bases, with 7 bases left in between. The CDR3 is made up of 11 amino acids. Germline V lookup: CDR1 MDHEN, CDR2 SYDVKM. The CDR3: CASRDHQPQHF. CDR3 DNA sequence: TGTGCCAGCAGGGACCACCAGCCCCAGCATTTT.

The chain recombines TRBV7-9 with TRBJ2-5, with 8 bases aligning to TRBD2. Unmatched junction bases numbered 4, after V lost 2 bases and J lost 5 bases. CDR3 length equals 14 residues. Germline CDR1 reads SEHNR; CDR2 reads FQNEAQ (reference sequence). In nucleotides, the CDR3 is TGTGCCAGCAGCTTAAGCTCGGGGGGGGAGACCCAGTACTTC. Amino acids: CASSLSSGGETQYF.

This clonotype occurred many times. This sequence joins TRBV7-8 and TRBJ2-7; D is unresolved. V lost 5 bases and J lost 5, with 7 bases in between. Germline V gene data show CDR1 as SGHVS and CDR2 as FQNEAQ. CDR3 length: 11 amino acids. The DNA of the CDR3 is TGTGCCAGCAGCCCTTACCACGAGCAGTACTTC. It encodes CASSPYHEQYF. The variable domain in full, completed from reference TRBV7-8 and TRBJ2-7, reads GAGVSQSPRYKVAKRGQDVALRCDPISGHVSLFWYQQALGQGPEFLTYFQNEAQLDKSGLPSDRFFAERPEGSVSTLKIQRTQQEDSAVYLCASSPYHEQYFGPGTRLTVT.

The chain uses TRBV28 and TRBJ2-7, with 7 bases aligning to TRBD2. V lost 8 bases to trimming and J lost 2 bases; unmatched junction nucleotides: 15. The CDR3 is 16 amino acids. Germline CDR1 is MDHEN and CDR2 is SYDVKM. CDR3 in amino acids: CASGPPEVAGTYEQYF. CDR3 in DNA: TGTGCCAGCGGACCCCCAGAGGTAGCGGGTACCTACGAGCAGTACTTC.

This clonotype has just a few counts. The chain recombines TRBV15 with TRBJ2-6; no clear D. Between the trimmed V and J ends, which lost 0 bases and 0 bases, there was a span of 21 bases. The CDR3 runs 21 residues. Germline assignment: CDR1 LNHNV and CDR2 YYDKDF (reference sequence). Here the CDR3 DNA reads TGTGCCACCAGCAGAGAGGGGATAAAGAGACTCCTGGTCTCTGGGGCCAACGTCCTGACTTTC. Translation gives CATSREGIKRLLVSGANVLTF.

This clonotype was picked up a small number of times. V is TRBV5-1 and J is TRBJ1-5; 7 nucleotides align to TRBD1. V dropped 8 bases and J dropped 7; count of bases not matched to a gene: 15. Germline loops: CDR1 SGHRS, CDR2 YFSETQ. The CDR3 has 15 amino acids. CDR3 sequence reads: CASFLTGMRRQPQHF. The DNA for the CDR3 is TGCGCCAGTTTTTTGACAGGGATGAGACGACAGCCCCAGCATTTT.

This clonotype has a count of ten or more. The chain has TRBV27 and TRBJ2-7; 7 bases line up with TRBD2. The CDR3 loop spans 15 amino acids. CDR1 and CDR2 from the germline V gene are MNHEY and SMNVEV (reference sequence). V trimming: 6 bases; J trimming: 3 bases; junction bases outside the gene matches: 11. The DNA of the CDR3 is TGTGCCAGCAGCCAGGCGGGGGATGGAGACTACGAGCAGTACTTC. It codes for CASSQAGDGDYEQYF.

At least ten counts were recorded for this clonotype. The CDR3 DNA follows: TGTGCCATCAGTCCGGGACAGTCAGCAGGTTCCTACGAGCAGTACTTC. This gives the protein CAISPGQSAGSYEQYF. The chain links TRBV10-3 to TRBJ2-7, with TRBD1 identical over 7 bases. Per the germline V gene, CDR1 is ENHRY and CDR2 is SYGVKD. This CDR3 region has 16 residues. Trimming cost V 5 bases and J 1 base; bases outside gene matches: 11.

This clonotype was found many times. V and J are TRBV12-3 or TRBV12-4 and TRBJ2-2; D is ambiguous. The ends were cut back, 3 bases at V and 0 bases at J, with 5 bases in the middle. The CDR3 is 14 residues long. The CDR3 reads CASSFMANTGELFF. Here the CDR3 DNA reads TGTGCCAGCAGTTTTATGGCGAACACCGGGGAGCTGTTTTTT.

This clonotype appeared a few times. The chain joins TRBV7-2 to TRBJ1-1; 7 bases line up with TRBD1. In germline, CDR1 is SGHTA, CDR2 FQGNSA. This CDR3 spans 17 amino acids. The ends lost 1 base at V and 0 bases at J; junction bases unmatched: 8. Written as DNA, the CDR3 is TGTGCCAGCAGCTTAGGTCGCCGGGACAGACTGAACACTGAAGCTTTCTTT. Protein sequence: CASSLGRRDRLNTEAFF.

This clonotype was observed a handful of times. The rearrangement links TRBV5-5 to TRBJ1-4; TRBD1 aligns across 8 bases. V shed 3 bases, J shed 8 bases, and the junction held 6 bases outside the gene matches. The length of the CDR3 is 14 residues. The germline V gene encodes CDR1 SGHKS and CDR2 YYEKEE (reference sequence). CDR3 region: CASSSQGGYEKLFF. The CDR3, as DNA: TGTGCCAGCAGCTCACAGGGGGGTTACGAAAAACTGTTTTTT.

This rearrangement joins TRBV11-2 to TRBJ1-1; D perhaps matches TRBD1 (5 bases). The CDR3 spans 15 residues. Per the germline V gene, CDR1 is SGHAT and CDR2 is FQNNGV. The ends were cut back, 5 bases at V and 0 bases at J, with 13 bases in the middle. DNA of the CDR3: TGTGCCAGCAGCCGAACCGGGACCATGAACACTGAAGCTTTCTTT. Encoded protein: CASSRTGTMNTEAFF.